A single sample is the source of the 26 T cell receptor beta chains below, sequenced in a study of early T cells in non-severe SARS-CoV-2 infection. Using its own MiXCR run on the 5' RACE reads, TCRdb lists one record per CDR3 protein. The sample has roughly 54,000 distinct CDR3 sequences, about 7.6% seen once; the top ten hold under 12%. The sample in question was whole blood, obtained at baseline. The source is an adult who was a healthcare worker with PCR-confirmed SARS-CoV-2 infection or an uninfected control (not recorded which).

The rearrangement links TRBV6-2 or TRBV6-3 to TRBJ2-7; maybe TRBD1 (5 bases). This CDR3 is 17 amino acids long. Germline V CDR1 and CDR2: MNHEY, SVGEGT. Trimming shortened V by 6 bases and J by 0 bases, and 21 bases separated the two germline ends. The CDR3 DNA is TGTGCCAGCAGCCGATCCCCCCACAGGCGATACTCCTACGAGCAGTACTTC. Protein sequence: CASSRSPHRRYSYEQYF.

This clonotype has ten or more counts. The gene calls are TRBV7-6 and TRBJ2-7; TRBD1 matches 8 bases. The trim removed 1 base at V and 2 bases at J, leaving 4 bases unmatched. The CDR3 has 15 residues. The V gene's germline CDR1 is SGHVS and CDR2 FNYEAQ. CDR3 sequence reads: CASSLGRQGPYEQYF. CDR3 bases: TGTGCCAGCAGCTTAGGGAGACAGGGGCCCTACGAGCAGTACTTC.

This clonotype came up many times. V and J are TRBV7-9 and TRBJ1-2; unclear D gene. The CDR3 runs 17 residues. V lost 1 base to trimming and J lost 6 bases, with 21 bases between them. The germline gives CDR1 SEHNR, CDR2 FQNEAQ (reference sequence). CDR3 loop: CASSLGFGNLEVNGYTF. The CDR3 DNA is TGTGCCAGCAGCTTAGGCTTCGGTAACTTGGAGGTCAATGGCTACACCTTC.

The chain links TRBV28 to TRBJ1-5, with D uncertain. The CDR3 loop spans 12 amino acids. V lost 4 bases and J 2 bases, leaving 3 bases between the germline ends. Germline CDR1 is MDHEN and CDR2 is SYDVKM. CDR3 in DNA: TGTGCCAGCAGTTGGGGCAATCAGCCCCAGCATTTT. It specifies CASSWGNQPQHF.

The chain couples TRBV5-1 to TRBJ2-7; no firm D call. Trimming left V 1 base short and J 5 bases short, with 10 bases between. The CDR3 extends over 13 amino acids. Germline CDR1 and CDR2: SGHRS and YFSETQ. CDR3 sequence reads: CASSLLGNDEQYF. In nucleotides, the CDR3 is TGCGCCAGCAGCTTGTTGGGAAACGACGAGCAGTACTTC. Full variable domain (missing parts from reference TRBV5-1 and TRBJ2-7): KAGVTQTPRYLIKTRGQQVTLSCSPISGHRSVSWYQQTPGQGLQFLFEYFSETQRNKGNFPGRFSGRQFSNSRSEMNVSTLELGDSALYLCASSLLGNDEQYFGPGTRLTVT.

The rearrangement links TRBV10-3 to TRBJ1-3; D ambiguous. The CDR3 consists of 13 residues. V dropped 4 bases and J dropped 0 bases, with 4 bases sitting between them. Germline V lookup: CDR1 ENHRY, CDR2 SYGVKD. In nucleotides, the CDR3 is TGTGCCATCAGTGGAACCTCTGGAAACACCATATATTTT. Translation: CAISGTSGNTIYF.

This clonotype has a count of ten or more. The genes are TRBV7-3 and TRBJ2-2, with D hard to call. This CDR3 has 12 residues. Deletions cut 5 bases from V and 6 bases from J, with 7 bases between. CDR1 and CDR2 from the germline V gene are SGHTA and FQGTGA. DNA for the CDR3: TGTGCCAGCAGCCCGGATCCCGGGGAGCTGTTTTTT. Translated, it gives CASSPDPGELFF.

This clonotype was seen a few times. The rearrangement joins TRBV12-3 or TRBV12-4 to TRBJ2-1; D gene uncertain. Trimming took 6 bases from V and 8 from J, leaving 14 bases between them. The CDR3 loop spans 13 amino acids. The chain's CDR3 is CASRPTRSDEQFF. Written as DNA, the CDR3 is TGTGCCAGCAGGCCAACCCGGAGCGATGAGCAGTTCTTC.

This clonotype was seen many times. The genes are TRBV10-2 and TRBJ2-1; D is ambiguous. Germline loops: CDR1 WSHSY, CDR2 SAAADI. CDR3 length equals 14 residues. Trimming stripped 4 bases from V and 9 bases from J, with 16 bases between. The CDR3 region is CASSVSEYHGEQFF. The CDR3, as DNA: TGCGCCAGCAGTGTGTCTGAGTATCATGGTGAGCAGTTCTTC.

V and J are TRBV7-6 and TRBJ1-4, with 8 nucleotides matching TRBD1. The CDR3 is made up of 15 amino acids. J was trimmed by 6 bases and V by 4 bases; bases with no gene match: 7. Germline lookup yields CDR1 SGHVS and CDR2 FNYEAQ. CDR3: CASSSTGGGYEKLFF. For the CDR3, the DNA is TGTGCCAGCAGCTCCACAGGGGGAGGGTATGAAAAACTGTTTTTT.

This clonotype was detected many times. The chain is built from TRBV14 and TRBJ2-3; 9 nucleotides match TRBD2. Germline V lookup: CDR1 SGHDN, CDR2 FVKESK. The CDR3 runs to 16 residues. V lost 5 bases to trimming and J lost 5 bases; unmatched junction nucleotides: 11. CDR3 residues: CASSILSGSLGDTQYF. DNA of the CDR3: TGTGCCAGCAGCATCCTTAGCGGGAGTTTGGGAGATACGCAGTATTTT. The whole variable domain, filled in from reference TRBV14 and TRBJ2-3, reads EAGVTQFPSHSVIEKGQTVTLRCDPISGHDNLYWYRRVMGKEIKFLLHFVKESKQDESGMPNNRFLAERTGGTYSTLKVQPAELEDSGVYFCASSILSGSLGDTQYFGPGTRLTVL.

This clonotype occurred a few times. V gene TRBV12-3 or TRBV12-4 combines with J gene TRBJ2-3; possible D gene TRBD1, 6 bases. This CDR3 has 14 residues. Between the trimmed V and J ends, which lost 6 bases and 2 bases, there was a span of 12 bases. The DNA for the CDR3 is TGTGCCAGCAGCCTAACAGGGAACACAGATACGCAGTATTTT. Amino acid sequence: CASSLTGNTDTQYF.

CDR3 DNA sequence: TGCGCCAGCAGCCACACTAGCGGGGTAATCGATGAGCAGTTCTTC. It specifies CASSHTSGVIDEQFF. V is TRBV5-1 and J is TRBJ2-1, with 10 bases fitting TRBD2. The CDR3 is made up of 15 amino acids. Germline CDR1 reads SGHRS; CDR2 reads YFSETQ. V shed 4 bases and J 8 bases; nucleotides not matched to a gene: 9.

CDR3 in DNA: TGTGCCAGCAGCTACAGGGGAACGGGATACGAGCAGTACTTC. This encodes CASSYRGTGYEQYF. The V call is TRBV5-4, the J call TRBJ2-7, with TRBD1 identical over 7 bases. From germline, CDR1 is SGHNT and CDR2 YYREEE (reference sequence). There are 14 residues in the CDR3. V was clipped by 3 bases and J by 4 bases; unmatched bases: 7.

The table lists this clonotype with many counts. At one boundary the junction diverges from the germline segment, which might be a read error. This chain connects TRBV3-1 to TRBJ2-1; the D is unclear. The CDR3 contains 11 residues. Looked up from germline, CDR1 is LGHDT and CDR2 is YNNKEL (reference sequence). CDR3 amino acids: CASSTGGEQFF. The CDR3 DNA follows: TGTGCCAGCAGCACGGGCGGTGAGCAATTCTTC.

This clonotype was seen at least ten times. The chain has TRBV19 and TRBJ2-1; 12 positions agree with TRBD2. CDR1 and CDR2 from the germline V gene are LNHDA and SQIVND (reference sequence). The CDR3 contains 16 residues. V gave up 5 bases and J gave up 6 bases; unmatched junction bases: 8. CDR3 in DNA: TGTGCCAGTAGTGAACTTGGACTAGCGGGGATCAATGAGCAGTTCTTC. This gives the protein CASSELGLAGINEQFF.

This clonotype is labeled as medium-sized (0.01 to 0.1%). The chain uses TRBV7-6 and TRBJ2-4; D is possibly TRBD1 (5 bases). This CDR3 has 15 residues. Between the trimmed V and J ends, which lost 5 bases and 9 bases, there was a span of 20 bases. Germline V CDR1 and CDR2: SGHVS, FNYEAQ. The CDR3 DNA follows: TGTGCCAGCAGCCCAACAGGCCCTCCAGATGGCATTCAGTACTTC. Translation: CASSPTGPPDGIQYF.

The sample holds many counts of this clonotype. The chain carries TRBV7-2 and TRBJ2-1; possible D gene TRBD2, 6 bases. This CDR3 has 12 residues. Germline V gene sequence: CDR1 SGHTA, CDR2 FQGNSA. V was pared by 5 bases and J by 8 bases, with 10 bases between. CDR3 protein: CASSVTSDEQFF. CDR3 coding DNA: TGTGCCAGCAGCGTGACTAGTGATGAGCAGTTCTTC.

This clonotype was recorded a few times. The chain is built from TRBV30 and TRBJ2-1; 15 nucleotides match TRBD2. J lost 9 bases, V lost 0 bases, and 12 bases had no gene match. This CDR3 region has 18 residues. Looked up from germline, CDR1 is GTSNPN and CDR2 is SVGIG (reference sequence). CDR3 sequence: CAWSVTVMGLAGGGEQFF. Here the CDR3 DNA reads TGTGCCTGGAGTGTAACTGTAATGGGACTAGCGGGAGGAGGTGAGCAGTTCTTC.

This clonotype turned up a few times. V gene TRBV13 combines with J gene TRBJ2-3; maybe TRBD2 (5 bases). Germline V gives CDR1 PRHDT, CDR2 FYEKMQ (reference sequence). The CDR3 runs 14 residues. Trimming removed 5 bases from V and 4 bases from J, with 13 bases in between. The CDR3 bases are TGTGCCAGCAGCATAAAGTCCGGGGCAGATACGCAGTATTTT. It specifies CASSIKSGADTQYF.

The chain links TRBV4-1 to TRBJ2-7; 10 bases align to TRBD2. The CDR3 has 15 amino acids. Germline lookup yields CDR1 MGHRA and CDR2 YSYEKL. V gave up 3 bases and J gave up 2 bases; unmatched junction bases: 4. CDR3: CASSQGSGRTYEQYF. The CDR3, as DNA: TGCGCCAGCAGCCAGGGTAGCGGGAGGACCTACGAGCAGTACTTC.

J is TRBJ2-7 and V is TRBV3-1; D may be TRBD2 (6 bases). V gave up 4 bases and J gave up 6 bases, with 13 bases separating them. Germline CDR1 and CDR2: LGHDT and YNNKEL (reference sequence). The CDR3 has 13 residues. Here the CDR3 reads CASSPTRRGEQYF. The DNA of the CDR3 is TGTGCCAGCAGCCCGACTAGAAGGGGCGAGCAGTACTTC.

This clonotype has only a few counts. The chain couples TRBV11-2 to TRBJ2-5; unclear D gene. V lost 0 bases to trimming and J lost 5 bases, with 4 bases between them. CDR3 size: 12 residues. Germline V gene data show CDR1 as SGHAT and CDR2 as FQNNGV. The CDR3 sequence is CASSLDLETQYF. The CDR3 DNA follows: TGTGCCAGCAGCTTAGATTTGGAGACCCAGTACTTC. Together with reference TRBV11-2 and TRBJ2-5, the CDR3 gives the full variable domain: EAGVAQSPRYKIIEKRQSVAFWCNPISGHATLYWYQQILGQGPKLLIQFQNNGVVDDSQLPKDRFSAERLKGVDSTLKIQPAKLEDSAVYLCASSLDLETQYFGPGTRLLVL.

This clonotype was recorded a few times. The genes are TRBV28 and TRBJ2-4, with D possibly matching TRBD2 (5 bases). The CDR3 is made up of 16 amino acids. Germline V gives CDR1 MDHEN, CDR2 SYDVKM. Trimming cost V 2 bases and J 6 bases, with 17 bases left between them. The CDR3 spells CASSLIVTGVRNIQYF. In DNA form, the CDR3 reads TGTGCCAGCAGTTTAATCGTCACCGGGGTCAGAAACATTCAGTACTTC.

Many counts were recorded for this clonotype. The V gene is TRBV28, the J gene TRBJ2-3, with TRBD2 matching 8 bases. J gave up 4 bases and V 5 bases, and 2 bases lay outside the gene matches. Germline CDR1 reads MDHEN; CDR2 reads SYDVKM. The CDR3 runs 13 residues. As DNA, the CDR3 is TGTGCCAGCAGTACAGCGGGAGCAGATACGCAGTATTTT. Translated: CASSTAGADTQYF.

This chain links TRBV30 with TRBJ2-7; D is ambiguous. The germline V gene has CDR1 GTSNPN and CDR2 SVGIG (reference sequence). This CDR3 comprises 12 residues. The ends were cut back, 2 bases at V and 4 bases at J, with 9 bases in the middle. For the CDR3, the DNA is TGTGCCTGGAGTTTCGTTCAGTACGAGCAGTACTTC. Translated: CAWSFVQYEQYF.